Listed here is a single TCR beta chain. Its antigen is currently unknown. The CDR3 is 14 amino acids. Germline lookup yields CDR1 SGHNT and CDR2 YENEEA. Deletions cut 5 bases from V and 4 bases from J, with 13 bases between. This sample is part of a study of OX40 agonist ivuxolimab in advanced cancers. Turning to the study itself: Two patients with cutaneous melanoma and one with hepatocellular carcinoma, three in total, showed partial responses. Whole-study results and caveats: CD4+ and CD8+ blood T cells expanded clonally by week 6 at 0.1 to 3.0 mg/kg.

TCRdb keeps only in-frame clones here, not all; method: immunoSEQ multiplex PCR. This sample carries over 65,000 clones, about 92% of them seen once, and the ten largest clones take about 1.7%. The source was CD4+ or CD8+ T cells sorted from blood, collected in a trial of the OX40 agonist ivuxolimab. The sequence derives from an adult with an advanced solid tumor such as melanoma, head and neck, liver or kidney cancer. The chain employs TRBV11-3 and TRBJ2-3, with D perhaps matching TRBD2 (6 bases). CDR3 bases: TGTGCCAGCAGCCGCCTAGCGATTGCAGATACGCAGTATTTT. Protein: CASSRLAIADTQYF. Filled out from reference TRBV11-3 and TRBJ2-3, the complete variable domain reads EAGVVQSPRYKIIEKKQPVAFWCNPISGHNTLYWYLQNLGQGPELLIRYENEEAVDDSQLPKDRFSAERLKGVDSTLKIQPAELGDSAVYLCASSRLAIADTQYFGPGTRLTVL.